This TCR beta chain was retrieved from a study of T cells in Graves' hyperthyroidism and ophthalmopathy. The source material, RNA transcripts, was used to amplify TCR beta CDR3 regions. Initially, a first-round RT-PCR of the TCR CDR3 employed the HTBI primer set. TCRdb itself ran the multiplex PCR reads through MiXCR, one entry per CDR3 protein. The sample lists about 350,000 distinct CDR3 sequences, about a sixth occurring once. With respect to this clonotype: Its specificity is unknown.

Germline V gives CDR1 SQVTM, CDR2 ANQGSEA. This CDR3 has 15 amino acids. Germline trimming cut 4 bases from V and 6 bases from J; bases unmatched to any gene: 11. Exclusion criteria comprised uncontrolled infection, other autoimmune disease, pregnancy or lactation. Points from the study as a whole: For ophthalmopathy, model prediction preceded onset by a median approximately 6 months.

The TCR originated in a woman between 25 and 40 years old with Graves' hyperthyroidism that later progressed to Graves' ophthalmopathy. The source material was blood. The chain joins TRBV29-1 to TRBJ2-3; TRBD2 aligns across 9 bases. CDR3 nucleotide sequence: TGCAGCGTTGGATTATTAGCGGGAGTTCCGGATACGCAGTATTTT. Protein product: CSVGLLAGVPDTQYF.